The T cell receptor beta chain under discussion was sequenced for a study of B cell selection in AIRE deficiency. Overall study findings and caveats: Shared Treg sequences had shorter CDR3s, biased toward rearrangements with few non-templated insertions. Only 9.3% of around 3,800 shared Treg sequences were patient-specific; roughly 30% healthy-specific.

The regulatory T cell sort gate was CD4+CD25hiCD127low/negative. Profiling relied on immunoSEQ multiplex PCR, and the TCRdb table lists in-frame clones only, not all of them. The repertoire holds roughly 23,000 clones, with over 90% as singletons. On this clone itself: The antigen remains undetermined.

This CDR3 region has 14 residues. The germline gives CDR1 SEHNR, CDR2 FQNEAQ (reference sequence). Deletions cut 0 bases from V and 1 base from J, with 6 bases between. The sequence was collected from a human donor in good health. The rearrangement joins TRBV7-9 to TRBJ2-5, with D possibly matching TRBD2 (5 bases). The sequenced sample consisted of CD4+CD25+ Tregs sorted from PBMCs. The CDR3 loop is CASSLAGAQETQYF. CDR3 nucleotide sequence: TGTGCCAGCAGCTTAGCGGGAGCCCAAGAGACCCAGTACTTC.